These T cell receptor beta chains were read from a single sample in a study of T cells in Graves' hyperthyroidism and ophthalmopathy. TCRdb ran MiXCR on the multiplex PCR reads and lists one entry per CDR3 protein. The sample has some 500,000 distinct CDR3 sequences; about an eighth are singletons. The sample consisted of blood. These TCRs come from a woman in her late teens or twenties with Graves' hyperthyroidism. The CDR3 runs from the conserved cysteine through the conserved F or W. D genes are given only for firm matches. Size is stated for part of the rows, as once, few or many counts, or as a class when the clone is expanded.

D: NA; J: TRBJ2-1; V: TRBV30; size: many; DNA: TGTGCCTGGAGTGTGAGGGGGGGCCCTTACAATGAGCAGTTCTTC; CDR3: CAWSVRGGPYNEQFF
D: TRBD2; J: TRBJ2-2; V: TRBV10-3; size: many; DNA: TGTGCCATCAGTCCTAGCGGGTGGACCGGGGAGCTGTTTTTT; CDR3: CAISPSGWTGELFF
D: NA; J: TRBJ1-5; V: TRBV4-1; size: NA; DNA: TGCGCCAGCAGCCAAGAATTATCGGGATCTCAGCCCCAGCATTTT; CDR3: CASSQELSGSQPQHF
D: NA; J: TRBJ2-5; V: TRBV3-1; size: NA; DNA: TGTGCCAGCAGCCAAGATAGTTGGGGATCGGAGACCCAGTACTTC; CDR3: CASSQDSWGSETQYF
D: NA; J: TRBJ2-3; V: TRBV5-6; size: NA; DNA: TGTGCCAGCAGCTCGACTTCGAGGCTACGCACAGATACGCAGTATTTT; CDR3: CASSSTSRLRTDTQYF
D: NA; J: TRBJ2-7; V: TRBV19; size: few; DNA: TGTGCCAGTAGTAGTGTAGGATCAGTGACAGCCGAGCAGTACTTC; CDR3: CASSSVGSVTAEQYF
D: NA; J: TRBJ2-2; V: TRBV6-1; size: many; DNA: TGTGCCAGCAGGGAAAGAACGACCACCGGGGAGCTGTTTTTT; CDR3: CASRERTTTGELFF
D: NA; J: TRBJ1-1; V: TRBV11-2; size: many; DNA: TGTGCCAGCAGCTTAGGCTGGGGGGGCGAGAGCACTGAAGCTTTCTTT; CDR3: CASSLGWGGESTEAFF
D: NA; J: TRBJ1-1; V: TRBV5-1; size: many; DNA: TGCGCCAGCAGCCCACGGGGGGCTGAAGCTTTCTTT; CDR3: CASSPRGAEAFF
D: TRBD2; J: TRBJ2-5; V: TRBV20-1; size: NA; DNA: TGCAGTGCTAGAGGGGAGACTAGCGGGAGGATAGAGACCCAGTACTTC; CDR3: CSARGETSGRIETQYF
D: TRBD1; J: TRBJ2-7; V: TRBV2; size: NA; DNA: TGTGCCAGCAGACAGGGGGCGAGAGAGCAGTACTTC; CDR3: CASRQGAREQYF
D: NA; J: TRBJ2-1; V: TRBV30; size: many; DNA: TGTGCCTGGGAGGGCCTACGATACAATGAGCAGTTCTTC; CDR3: CAWEGLRYNEQFF
D: TRBD2; J: TRBJ2-3; V: TRBV29-1; size: many; DNA: TGCAGCGTTGAGATTGGCGGGAGACGTACAGATACGCAGTATTTT; CDR3: CSVEIGGRRTDTQYF